This T cell receptor (beta chain) was recorded in a study of T cell responses to AZD1222 COVID-19 vaccine. Method: immunoSEQ multiplex PCR; TCRdb's copy keeps in-frame clones and lacks some. Here the sample spans around 150,000 clones, under 95% being singletons. Germline-derived CDR1 and CDR2 are SGHAT and FQNNGV. V was clipped by 5 bases and J by 1 base, with 12 bases between them. CDR3 length: 14 residues. The V call is TRBV11-2, the J call TRBJ2-7; either TRBD1 or TRBD2 may fit D (5 bases each). The sequence was obtained from an adult who received the AZD1222 COVID-19 vaccine. The source was peripheral blood, collected 28 days after the second AZD1222 dose. Here the CDR3 reads CASSQSGTSYEQYF. The CDR3 DNA sequence: TGTGCCAGCAGCCAATCCGGGACGTCCTACGAGCAGTACTTC.